This TCR beta chain was sequenced for a study of CD8 T cells in Susac syndrome. Study information: Patients with Susac syndrome had blood drawn and were at that point therapy-naive, on corticosteroids, or on intravenous immunoglobulin alone.

Roughly 0.45 to 1 ug RNA was reverse transcribed with random hexamers. Coverage of TCR beta CDR3 amplification by immunoSEQ multiplex PCR extended to 54 Vbeta and 13 Jbeta. TCRdb processed the immunoSEQ multiplex PCR reads anew with MiXCR; each CDR3 protein has one entry. The sample shows about 180,000 distinct CDR3 sequences, about 94% of them seen only once. TCR beta was sequenced from blood CD8+ and CD4+ T cells. The CD8+ and CD4+ T cells were isolated magnetically using a negative isolation approach, whereas the TEMRA cells were enriched by FACS. The TCR was taken from a human donor with Susac syndrome. Sequences were obtained from CD4+ T cells from PBMCs.

The CDR3 loop is CASSIPRLTPDTQYF. In nucleotides, the CDR3 is TGTGCCAGCAGTATTCCCCGACTTACCCCAGATACGCAGTATTTT. The V gene is TRBV7-8, the J gene TRBJ2-3; D is ambiguous. In germline, CDR1 is SGHVS, CDR2 FQNEAQ. V was pared by 6 bases and J by 4 bases, with 17 bases between. The CDR3 runs to 15 residues.